The present T cell receptor beta chain was sequenced within a study of T cell changes during pregnancy in multiple sclerosis. TCRdb keeps only in-frame clones here, not all; method: immunoSEQ multiplex PCR. The data hold tens of thousands of clones, with about 85% observed a single time. This TCR derives from a female donor with multiple sclerosis, enrolled in a pregnancy study. Sequencing was performed on peripheral blood, taken before pregnancy.

This chain's CDR3 is CASSIDRYEQYF. CDR3 nucleotide sequence: TGTGCCAGTAGTATCGACAGATACGAGCAGTACTTC. The genes are TRBV19 and TRBJ2-7; D may be TRBD1 (5 bases). The CDR3 spans 12 residues. V lost 3 bases to trimming and J lost 4 bases, with 7 bases between them. Germline V gives CDR1 LNHDA, CDR2 SQIVND (reference sequence).